A single sample gave rise to the 28 T cell receptor beta chains below, sequenced in a study of cytomegalovirus exposure and HLA in healthy donors. The PCR contained 60 Vbeta and 13 Jbeta primers. Sequencing used immunoSEQ multiplex PCR; TCRdb keeps in-frame clones, though not all of them. The sample shows some 150,000 clones, 70% to 90% of them seen only once. Sequencing was performed on PBMCs. All receptors derive from a woman aged 25 to 45 in good health and CMV-seronegative.

The gene calls are TRBV13 and TRBJ1-6, with 8 bases that match TRBD1. Trimming cost V 5 bases and J 0 bases; bases outside gene matches: 12. CDR3 length: 19 residues. In germline, CDR1 is PRHDT, CDR2 FYEKMQ (reference sequence). This CDR3 is CASSPIPAGGFSYNSPLHF. The CDR3 DNA sequence: TGTGCCAGCAGCCCCATCCCCGCAGGGGGCTTCTCCTATAATTCACCCCTCCACTTT. The full variable domain, in which reference TRBV13 and TRBJ1-6 provide the parts outside the CDR3, is AAGVIQSPRHLIKEKRETATLKCYPIPRHDTVYWYQQGPGQDPQFLISFYEKMQSDKGSIPDRFSAQQFSDYHSELNMSSLELGDSALYFCASSPIPAGGFSYNSPLHFGNGTRLTVT.

The genes are TRBV19 and TRBJ2-6; TRBD1 aligns across 7 bases. From germline, CDR1 is LNHDA and CDR2 SQIVND (reference sequence). This CDR3 region has 16 residues. Trimming removed 7 bases from V and 0 bases from J; junction bases left unmatched: 6. CDR3 sequence reads: CASIARGSSGANVLTF. CDR3 bases: TGTGCCAGTATAGCCAGGGGGTCCTCTGGGGCCAACGTCCTGACTTTC.

Points on this clone: Other DNA sequences in this specimen translate into the identical CDR3. The rearrangement links TRBV2 to TRBJ1-1; TRBD1 matches at 8 bases. This CDR3 spans 16 amino acids. Germline CDR1 is SNHLY and CDR2 is FYNNEI. The V and J ends lost 7 bases and 3 bases, in that order; junction bases with no gene match: 13. CDR3 residues: CASTPTGALGYTEAFF. The CDR3 DNA follows: TGTGCCAGCACCCCGACAGGGGCCCTAGGCTACACTGAAGCTTTCTTT.

The chain links TRBV28 to TRBJ2-5; maybe TRBD1 (5 bases). This CDR3 comprises 13 residues. Germline CDR1 and CDR2: MDHEN and SYDVKM. The ends were cut back, 3 bases at V and 5 bases at J, with 10 bases in the middle. The CDR3 spells CASSLGRLETQYF. Written as DNA, the CDR3 is TGTGCCAGCAGTTTGGGGCGTCTGGAGACCCAGTACTTC.

The rearrangement links TRBV29-1 to TRBJ2-7, with TRBD1 matching 8 bases. The CDR3 loop spans 14 amino acids. Germline V CDR1 and CDR2: SQVTM, ANQGSEA. V lost 4 bases and J lost 0; bases outside the gene matches: 5. CDR3 sequence (DNA): TGCAGCGTTGTCGCGGACAGGGTCTCCTACGAGCAGTACTTC. Encoded protein: CSVVADRVSYEQYF.

In this sample, this clone turned up a few times. The chain uses TRBV4-3 and TRBJ2-3; 12 bases are shared with TRBD1. Losses at the gene ends were 3 bases for V and 6 bases for J; bases not matched to a gene: 4. The CDR3 totals 15 residues. CDR1 is LGHNA and CDR2 is YSLEER in the germline V gene. CDR3 DNA: TGCGCCAGCAGCCAGGGACAGGGGGCCGGGGATACGCAGTATTTT. It encodes CASSQGQGAGDTQYF.

This clone was counted a few times. This chain connects TRBV5-1 to TRBJ2-2; TRBD2 might be the D (7 bases). Deletions cut 0 bases from V and 6 bases from J, with 12 bases between. CDR3 length equals 15 residues. Germline CDR1 and CDR2: SGHRS and YFSETQ. This CDR3 reads CASSLERGRAGELFF. In DNA form, the CDR3 reads TGCGCCAGCAGCTTGGAAAGGGGGAGGGCCGGGGAGCTGTTTTTT.

DNA for the CDR3: TGTGCCAGCAGCAAGACTAGCGGGAGGGGGCCCGGGGAGCTGTTTTTT. Its protein product is CASSKTSGRGPGELFF. V and J are TRBV28 and TRBJ2-2, with TRBD2 identical over 14 bases. The J segment lost 6 bases and the V segment lost 6 bases, leaving 6 bases of the junction unmatched. CDR1 and CDR2 from the germline V gene are MDHEN and SYDVKM. The CDR3 runs to 16 residues.

The chain recombines TRBV5-6 with TRBJ2-5, with TRBD1 as a possible D gene (6 bases). The CDR3 covers 16 residues. Germline V CDR1 and CDR2: SGHDT, YYEEEE. Deletions cut 4 bases from V and 5 bases from J, with 21 bases between. CDR3 residues: CASSLSRSTGGETQYF. The CDR3 nucleotides read TGTGCCAGCAGCCTTTCCCGCTCGACAGGCGGGGAGACCCAGTACTTC.

The genes are TRBV9 and TRBJ2-3; D is possibly TRBD1 (5 bases). CDR1 SGDLS and CDR2 YYNGEE come from the germline V gene. The CDR3 totals 17 residues. The V gene lost 3 bases and the J gene lost 8 bases, with 25 bases spanning the gap. CDR3 sequence reads: CASSEKKGLFGSGTQYF. As DNA, the CDR3 is TGTGCCAGCAGCGAGAAAAAGGGGCTTTTCGGTTCAGGTACGCAGTATTTT.

V gene TRBV10-3 combines with J gene TRBJ2-1, with TRBD2 matching over 13 bases. CDR1 and CDR2 from the germline V gene are ENHRY and SYGVKD. Trimming removed 3 bases from V and 1 base from J; junction bases left unmatched: 6. This CDR3 contains 18 residues. The CDR3 nucleotides read TGTGCCATCAGTGAACGACTAGCGGGGGGCTCTTCCTACAATGAGCAGTTCTTC. This translates into CAISERLAGGSSYNEQFF.

The chain recombines TRBV5-4 with TRBJ1-1; unclear D gene. CDR3 length: 14 amino acids. V was clipped by 3 bases and J by 1 base, with 10 bases between them. Germline loops: CDR1 SGHNT, CDR2 YYREEE (reference sequence). The DNA for the CDR3 is TGTGCCAGCAGCTGGGCTTTGGCGAACACTGAAGCTTTCTTT. Translated, it gives CASSWALANTEAFF.

The V and J genes are TRBV11-3 and TRBJ1-4; 7 bases match TRBD1. Per germline, CDR1 SGHNT and CDR2 YENEEA. The CDR3 spans 15 residues. The ends lost 5 bases at V and 7 bases at J; junction bases unmatched: 10. This CDR3 reads CASSLKARGAEKLFF. Here the CDR3 DNA reads TGTGCCAGCAGCCTAAAAGCCAGGGGGGCTGAAAAACTGTTTTTT. The full variable domain, in which reference TRBV11-3 and TRBJ1-4 provide the parts outside the CDR3, is EAGVVQSPRYKIIEKKQPVAFWCNPISGHNTLYWYLQNLGQGPELLIRYENEEAVDDSQLPKDRFSAERLKGVDSTLKIQPAELGDSAVYLCASSLKARGAEKLFFGSGTQLSVL.

This clone was seen just once. This chain links TRBV7-9 with TRBJ1-4, with 9 bases lining up with TRBD1. This CDR3 contains 15 residues. Germline V lookup: CDR1 SEHNR, CDR2 FQNEAQ (reference sequence). V lost 5 bases, J lost 4 bases, and 5 bases stayed unmatched. The CDR3 DNA sequence: TGTGCCAGCAGCATCGGGACAGGGAGTAATGAAAAACTGTTTTTT. Amino acid sequence: CASSIGTGSNEKLFF.

CDR3 amino acids: CASSQTASYEQYF. CDR3 nucleotides: TGCGCCAGCAGCCAAACAGCCTCCTACGAGCAGTACTTC. The V and J genes are TRBV4-1 and TRBJ2-5, with unresolved D. The DNA end is more similar to TRBJ2-7, so the J call may be wrong. The CDR3 spans 13 residues. Germline CDR1 MGHRA, CDR2 YSYEKL.

The V gene is TRBV7-2, the J gene TRBJ1-1; the match to TRBD1 covers 9 bases. The CDR3 has 15 amino acids. In germline, CDR1 is SGHTA, CDR2 FQGNSA. With V trimmed by 5 bases and J by 4 bases, 8 bases remained unmatched. Written as DNA, the CDR3 is TGTGCCAGCAGCCCCGTACAGGGGGCGATCACTGAAGCTTTCTTT. Its protein is CASSPVQGAITEAFF.

This chain joins TRBV18 and TRBJ1-6; D uncertain. Between the trimmed V and J ends, which lost 2 bases and 3 bases, there was a span of 8 bases. CDR1 is KGHSH, CDR2 LQKENI, per germline. The CDR3 totals 15 residues. This CDR3 is CASSPARDYNSPLHF. CDR3 coding DNA: TGTGCCAGCTCACCAGCCCGGGACTATAATTCACCCCTCCACTTT.

This clone was detected once. This chain links TRBV10-1 with TRBJ1-1; D unresolved. V was pared by 0 bases and J by 4 bases, with 12 bases between. From germline, CDR1 is WNHNN and CDR2 SYGVQD (reference sequence). The CDR3 loop spans 15 amino acids. The CDR3 DNA is TGCGCCAGCAGTGAGTCCCTTGGCGGGCTCACTGAAGCTTTCTTT. Its protein is CASSESLGGLTEAFF.

The V and J genes are TRBV9 and TRBJ2-3; D is uncertain. Germline CDR1 SGDLS, CDR2 YYNGEE. The CDR3 is made up of 13 amino acids. V lost 0 bases and J 4 bases, leaving 6 bases between the germline ends. The CDR3 region has the DNA TGTGCCAGCAGCGTAGTCGGGTCAGATACGCAGTATTTT. Residues: CASSVVGSDTQYF.

The V call is TRBV14, the J call TRBJ1-2; no definite D call. Trimming took off 1 base at V and 9 bases at J, with 15 bases between the two ends. The CDR3 has 14 residues. Germline CDR1 reads SGHDN; CDR2 reads FVKESK. This CDR3 reads CASSQAGSGRRYTF. The CDR3 nucleotides read TGTGCCAGCAGCCAAGCCGGGAGCGGGCGGCGCTACACCTTC.

This sequence joins TRBV9 and TRBJ2-1, with D perhaps matching TRBD2 (6 bases). The V gene lost 5 bases and the J gene lost 10 bases, with 16 bases spanning the gap. The CDR3 spans 13 residues. Germline CDR1 reads SGDLS; CDR2 reads YYNGEE. The CDR3 nucleotides are TGTGCCAGCAGTCTCGGTGGGAGGTACGAGCAGTTCTTC. This translates into CASSLGGRYEQFF.

This chain uses TRBV7-6 with TRBJ1-2; a weak D match, TRBD1 (5 bases). The CDR3 sequence is 16 residues long. Germline CDR1 is SGHVS and CDR2 is FNYEAQ. Trimming pared 5 bases from V and 2 bases from J, leaving 18 bases between. The CDR3 bases are TGTGCCAGCAGCGCATTTAGTAGGGGAACCAACTATGGCTACACCTTC. Translation: CASSAFSRGTNYGYTF.

The J gene is TRBJ1-3, the V gene TRBV27; possible D gene TRBD1, 6 bases. Germline assignment: CDR1 MNHEY and CDR2 SMNVEV (reference sequence). Trimming took off 3 bases at V and 3 bases at J, with 9 bases between the two ends. The CDR3 has 14 amino acids. CDR3 sequence reads: CASSFRGRGNTIYF. DNA of the CDR3: TGTGCCAGCAGTTTCAGGGGCCGTGGAAACACCATATATTTT.

This clone appeared a few times. The genes are TRBV6-5 and TRBJ2-6; D is ambiguous. CDR1 and CDR2 (germline): MNHEY, SVGAGI. The CDR3 contains 15 residues. The V gene lost 6 bases and the J gene lost 2 bases, with 11 bases spanning the gap. The DNA of the CDR3 is TGTGCCAGCAGAACAGCAGGCACTGGGGCCAACGTCCTGACTTTC. This codes for CASRTAGTGANVLTF.

The V gene is TRBV7-9, the J gene TRBJ2-7, with TRBD1 matching over 8 bases. V shed 5 bases, J shed 3 bases, and the junction held 6 bases outside the gene matches. Per germline, CDR1 SEHNR and CDR2 FQNEAQ (reference sequence). The CDR3 totals 14 residues. For the CDR3, the DNA is TGTGCCAGCAGCCCCCGGACAGGGAACTACGAGCAGTACTTC. It yields the protein CASSPRTGNYEQYF.

V usage is TRBV6-5 and J usage is TRBJ1-4; D unresolved. V was cut by 3 bases and J by 4 bases, with 9 bases left in between. Germline-derived CDR1 and CDR2 are MNHEY and SVGAGI. This CDR3 region has 14 residues. CDR3 in amino acids: CASSYVRINEKLFF. For the CDR3, the DNA is TGTGCCAGCAGTTATGTGCGGATTAATGAAAAACTGTTTTTT.

The table lists this clone with a count of one. At one of its ends the junction is not consistent with the germline gene, which may arise from a read error. The V gene is TRBV5-1, the J gene TRBJ1-1, with no clear D. Germline V CDR1 and CDR2: SGHRS, YFSETQ. This CDR3 is built from 15 residues. The CDR3 here is CASGLGSGKNTEAFF. CDR3 in DNA: TGCGCCAGCGGCTTGGGAAGCGGTAAGAACACTGAAGCTTTCTTT.

The V and J genes are TRBV27 and TRBJ2-4; the D gene is possibly TRBD1 (5 bases). The length of the CDR3 is 17 residues. V was trimmed by 4 bases and J by 0 bases, leaving 16 bases between them. Germline-derived CDR1 and CDR2 are MNHEY and SMNVEV (reference sequence). The CDR3 DNA is TGTGCCAGCAGTTCCTTCGACAGACAGTTAGCCAAAAACATTCAGTACTTC. Protein product: CASSSFDRQLAKNIQYF.